The T cell receptor (beta chain) under discussion was sequenced for a study of shared clonotypes between healthy human individuals. In the study overall: Per donor, CD8 memory used one plate, CD8 naive used two, CD4 memory used three and CD4 naive used three. General observations from the study: Donor clonotype sharing was expected to depend on sequencing depth. Rarefaction demonstrated incomplete sorted-subset sequencing despite large depth. Larger estimated richness was generally seen in naive subsets than in memory subsets.

CD45RO-negative, CCR7-selected cells formed the naive CD8 fraction, which excluded terminally differentiated effector memory CD45RA+ cells. The CDR3 runs to 15 residues. From germline, CDR1 is SGHVS and CDR2 FQNEAQ. The V end lost 0 bases, the J end lost 4 bases, and 11 bases lay between the germline ends. Concerning this clone itself: Its antigen is unknown.

Profiled with immunoSEQ multiplex PCR; TCRdb holds only in-frame clones, not every one. The table includes 800,000 or so clones, approximately 97% detected once. The TCR comes from a man aged 25-45 years in good health. Input material: naive CD8+ T cells sorted from blood. The genes are TRBV7-8 and TRBJ2-3; possible D gene TRBD2, 6 bases. DNA for the CDR3: TGTGCCAGCAGCTTAGCGACGGGGGTCCCAGATACGCAGTATTTT. It translates to CASSLATGVPDTQYF.